The entry below describes one TCR beta chain. The data derive from a study of blood T cell repertoires in COVID-19. The table came from immunoSEQ multiplex PCR; TCRdb's copy has only in-frame clones and leaves some out. The sample gives over 120,000 clones, roughly 80% of which show up once; 9.2% is in the top ten. The germline gives CDR1 SGHAT, CDR2 FQDESV (reference sequence). CDR3 length equals 14 residues. The ends were cut back, 7 bases at V and 0 bases at J, with 9 bases in the middle. Sequences were obtained from PBMCs or T cells enriched from blood (not recorded which). The TCR sequence derives from a man over 45 who had recovered from COVID-19. The chain combines TRBV11-1 with TRBJ1-4; the D gene is possibly TRBD1 (5 bases). The CDR3: CASTTGSTNEKLFF. The CDR3 nucleotides read TGTGCCAGCACCACAGGCTCAACTAATGAAAAACTGTTTTTT.